The 22 T cell receptor beta chains listed next were all sequenced from one sample in a study of T cells in Graves' hyperthyroidism and ophthalmopathy. RNA transcripts served as the template for amplifying TCR beta CDR3 regions. The HTBI primer set was used in a first-round RT-PCR of the TCR CDR3. Using its own MiXCR run on the multiplex PCR reads, TCRdb lists one record per CDR3 protein. The sample includes about 350,000 distinct CDR3 sequences, about a sixth of them seen just once. Sequencing was performed on blood. The receptor set was obtained from a woman in her 30s with Graves' hyperthyroidism that later progressed to Graves' ophthalmopathy.

The rearrangement joins TRBV29-1 to TRBJ1-1; D possibly corresponds to TRBD1 (5 bases). There are 12 residues in the CDR3. Germline-derived CDR1 and CDR2 are SQVTM and ANQGSEA. The germline V and J ends were trimmed by 6 bases and 5 bases, with 13 bases remaining between them. As DNA, the CDR3 is TGCAGCGTCCGCCTGGGGGGTACTGAAGCTTTCTTT. Its protein is CSVRLGGTEAFF.

The V gene is TRBV28, the J gene TRBJ2-5; 10 bases are shared with TRBD1. The CDR3 contains 15 residues. Per germline, CDR1 MDHEN and CDR2 SYDVKM. With V trimmed by 5 bases and J by 2 bases, 5 bases remained unmatched. DNA of the CDR3: TGTGCCAGCAGTGATGACAGGGGGCAGCAAGAGACCCAGTACTTC. This gives the protein CASSDDRGQQETQYF.

The table lists this clonotype with many counts. The chain links TRBV20-1 to TRBJ2-1; D possibly corresponds to TRBD1 (6 bases). There are 13 residues in the CDR3. Germline CDR1 is DFQATT and CDR2 is SNEGSKA (reference sequence). This CDR3 reads CTIGGDSYNEQFF. The CDR3 DNA reads TGCACGATAGGGGGTGACTCCTACAATGAGCAGTTCTTC.

Only a few counts were recorded for this clonotype. This chain uses TRBV20-1 with TRBJ1-2; D gene unclear. Germline assignment: CDR1 DFQATT and CDR2 SNEGSKA (reference sequence). The CDR3 length is 11 residues. The V end was cut by 1 base, the J end by 8 bases, with 8 bases between. The CDR3 DNA reads as TGCAGTGCTAGAGCAACGAAGGGCTACACCTTC. Its translation is CSARATKGYTF.

This sequence joins TRBV20-1 and TRBJ2-2, with TRBD2 matching 9 bases. Germline lookup yields CDR1 DFQATT and CDR2 SNEGSKA (reference sequence). The CDR3 sequence is 17 residues long. V lost 0 bases, J lost 5 bases, and 10 bases stayed unmatched. CDR3: CSARDLRGLATTGELFF. CDR3 in DNA: TGCAGTGCTAGAGATCTTAGGGGACTAGCCACGACCGGGGAGCTGTTTTTT.

The chain uses TRBV6-1 and TRBJ2-3, with TRBD2 matching over 7 bases. Germline V gives CDR1 MNHNS, CDR2 SASEGT. This CDR3 has 12 residues. The junction had 2 bases not matched to a gene; V was cut back by 7 bases and J by 4 bases. In DNA, the CDR3 is TGTGCCAGCAAAACTAGCGCAGATACGCAGTATTTT. Protein product: CASKTSADTQYF.

This chain uses TRBV4-1 with TRBJ1-1, with unresolved D. The CDR3 runs 14 residues. The V gene's germline CDR1 is MGHRA and CDR2 YSYEKL. Trimming shortened V by 0 bases and J by 5 bases, and 10 bases separated the two germline ends. The CDR3 nucleotides read TGCGCCAGCAGCCAAGATAAACAGCAAACTGAAGCTTTCTTT. Its translation: CASSQDKQQTEAFF.

The chain employs TRBV30 and TRBJ2-3, with a weak D call TRBD1 (5 bases). CDR1 GTSNPN and CDR2 SVGIG come from the germline V gene (reference sequence). The CDR3 has 15 amino acids. V was trimmed by 2 bases and J by 3 bases, leaving 15 bases between them. CDR3 amino acids: CAWSPGMVSTDTQYF. The CDR3 region has the DNA TGTGCCTGGAGTCCAGGGATGGTTAGTACAGATACGCAGTATTTT. Using reference TRBV30 and TRBJ2-3 for the parts outside the CDR3, the full variable domain is SQTIHQWPATLVQPVGSPLSLECTVEGTSNPNLYWYRQAAGRGLQLLFYSVGIGQISSEVPQNLSASRPQDRQFILSSKKLLLSDSGFYLCAWSPGMVSTDTQYFGPGTRLTVL.

This clonotype was observed once. The chain employs TRBV5-6 and TRBJ1-6; the D gene is possibly TRBD1 (5 bases). The germline CDR1 and CDR2 sequences are SGHDT and YYEEEE. The CDR3 extends over 15 amino acids. Trimming removed 4 bases at V and 11 bases at J, with 19 bases between. The CDR3 DNA reads TGTGCCAGCAGCCGCCGGATGATAGGGGAGACACCCCTCCACTTT. Translated: CASSRRMIGETPLHF.

The V call is TRBV11-2, the J call TRBJ2-7, with 11 nucleotides matching TRBD2. CDR1 and CDR2 from the germline V gene are SGHAT and FQNNGV. The CDR3 is 16 residues long. The V gene end was trimmed by 1 base and the J gene end by 3 bases; junction bases not matched to a gene: 5. As DNA, the CDR3 is TGTGCCAGCAGCTTAGTAGCGGGACTAGCGGTCTACGAGCAGTACTTC. This translates into CASSLVAGLAVYEQYF.

This clonotype was observed many times. V gene TRBV7-8 combines with J gene TRBJ2-3; D gene unclear. The length of the CDR3 is 17 residues. The V gene lost 7 bases and the J gene lost 0 bases, with 20 bases spanning the gap. Germline lookup yields CDR1 SGHVS and CDR2 FQNEAQ. The CDR3 spells CASTRKSLGMSTDTQYF. Here the CDR3 DNA reads TGTGCCAGCACCAGAAAAAGCTTGGGGATGAGCACAGATACGCAGTATTTT.

There are many counts of this clonotype. The chain recombines TRBV7-2 with TRBJ2-1; D is tentatively TRBD1 or TRBD2 (6 bases each). CDR3 size: 16 residues. Germline CDR1 and CDR2: SGHTA and FQGNSA. The V gene lost 5 bases and the J gene lost 3 bases, with 17 bases spanning the gap. The CDR3 sequence: CASSPPRDKVYNEQFF. CDR3 DNA sequence: TGTGCCAGCAGCCCACCGCGGGACAAGGTCTACAATGAGCAGTTCTTC.

This clonotype was seen ten or more times. The CDR3 DNA follows: TGCAGTGCTAGAACTAGCGGGAATTTTTACAATGAGCAGTTCTTC. Translated: CSARTSGNFYNEQFF. The V gene is TRBV20-1, the J gene TRBJ2-1, with 10 positions matching TRBD2. The length of the CDR3 is 15 residues. J lost 4 bases, V lost 2 bases, and 5 bases had no gene match. Germline V gene lookup returns CDR1 DFQATT and CDR2 SNEGSKA (reference sequence).

The chain links TRBV18 to TRBJ1-2; a weak D match, TRBD1 (6 bases). The CDR3 spans 16 residues. The ends were cut back, 5 bases at V and 5 bases at J, with 21 bases in the middle. CDR1 and CDR2 from the germline V gene are KGHSH and LQKENI. Here the CDR3 DNA reads TGTGCCAGCTCAGACACGGGGGCACAGGGAGGATATGGCTACACCTTC. This codes for CASSDTGAQGGYGYTF.

This clonotype has more than one count but fewer than ten. The chain carries TRBV6-5 and TRBJ2-2; D may match TRBD1 or TRBD2 (5 bases each). Deletions cut 10 bases from V and 0 bases from J, with 12 bases between. There are 14 residues in the CDR3. Germline assignment: CDR1 MNHEY and CDR2 SVGAGI. In DNA, the CDR3 is TGTGCCACCCGGGACCGAGCGAACACCGGGGAGCTGTTTTTT. It yields the protein CATRDRANTGELFF.

This clonotype was picked up one time. The gene calls are TRBV5-1 and TRBJ1-2; 8 nucleotides match TRBD1. J was trimmed by 5 bases and V by 2 bases; bases with no gene match: 8. Germline V CDR1 and CDR2: SGHRS, YFSETQ. The length of the CDR3 is 15 residues. The CDR3 region has the DNA TGCGCCAGCAGCTTTACTGGGACAGGCCGGTATGGCTACACCTTC. Protein product: CASSFTGTGRYGYTF.

This clonotype appeared many times. The chain employs TRBV3-1 and TRBJ2-2; 9 bases fit TRBD2. The J segment lost 2 bases and the V segment lost 4 bases, leaving 5 bases of the junction unmatched. CDR3 length: 16 residues. Germline V CDR1 and CDR2: LGHDT, YNNKEL (reference sequence). The CDR3 nucleotides are TGTGCCAGCAGCCCGCGGGGGGGCCTTAACACCGGGGAGCTGTTTTTT. It translates to CASSPRGGLNTGELFF.

The sample holds a few counts of this clonotype. This sequence joins TRBV30 and TRBJ2-7, with a tentative D call TRBD2 (6 bases). The CDR3 is made up of 16 amino acids. CDR1 is GTSNPN, CDR2 SVGIG, per germline (reference sequence). V lost 0 bases to trimming and J lost 2 bases, with 17 bases between them. The CDR3 loop reads CAWSVSPSGGTYEQYF. CDR3 coding DNA: TGTGCCTGGAGTGTATCCCCCAGTGGGGGGACCTACGAGCAGTACTTC.

This clonotype was counted ten times or more. The V gene is TRBV7-2, the J gene TRBJ1-2, with a tentative D call TRBD1 (5 bases). The CDR3 totals 14 residues. V was trimmed by 5 bases and J by 3 bases, leaving 13 bases between them. In germline, CDR1 is SGHTA, CDR2 FQGNSA. CDR3 amino acids: CASSPSGSHYGYTF. The CDR3 coding sequence is TGTGCCAGCAGCCCCTCAGGGTCGCACTATGGCTACACCTTC.

Ten or more counts support this clonotype. The chain links TRBV6-2 or TRBV6-3 to TRBJ2-7, with 7 bases lining up with TRBD2. The CDR3 extends over 14 amino acids. Trimming cost V 0 bases and J 3 bases; bases outside gene matches: 2. Germline V gene sequence: CDR1 MNHEY, CDR2 SVGEGT. CDR3 in amino acids: CASSYSTSSYEQYF. The CDR3 DNA reads as TGTGCCAGCAGTTACTCGACTAGCAGCTACGAGCAGTACTTC.

At least ten counts were recorded for this clonotype. The genes are TRBV4-1 and TRBJ1-1; the D is unclear. CDR3 length: 13 amino acids. CDR1 MGHRA and CDR2 YSYEKL come from the germline V gene. V gave up 6 bases and J gave up 1 base, with 9 bases separating them. The CDR3 reads CASRKQTNTEAFF. DNA of the CDR3: TGCGCCAGCAGAAAGCAGACGAACACTGAAGCTTTCTTT.

This clonotype has at least ten counts. The rearrangement links TRBV12-5 to TRBJ2-3, with 13 bases lining up with TRBD2. The germline gives CDR1 LGHNT, CDR2 FRNRAP. Trimming cost V 6 bases and J 2 bases; bases outside gene matches: 5. The CDR3 runs to 16 residues. The CDR3 here is CASGTGLAGVTDTQYF. The CDR3 DNA reads TGTGCTAGTGGGACCGGACTAGCGGGGGTCACAGATACGCAGTATTTT.